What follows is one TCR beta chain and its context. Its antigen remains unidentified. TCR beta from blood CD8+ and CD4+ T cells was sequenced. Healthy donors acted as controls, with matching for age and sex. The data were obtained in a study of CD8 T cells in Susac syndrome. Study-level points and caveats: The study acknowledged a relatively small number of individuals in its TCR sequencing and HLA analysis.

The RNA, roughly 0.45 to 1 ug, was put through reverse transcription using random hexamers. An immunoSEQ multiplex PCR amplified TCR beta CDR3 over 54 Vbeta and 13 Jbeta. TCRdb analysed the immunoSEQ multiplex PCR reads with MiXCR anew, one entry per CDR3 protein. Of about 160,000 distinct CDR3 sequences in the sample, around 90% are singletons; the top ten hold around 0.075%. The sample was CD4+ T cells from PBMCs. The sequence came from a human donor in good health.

Here the CDR3 reads CASNPGLYARDEQFF. The CDR3 bases are TGTGCCAGCAACCCGGGACTATACGCCCGTGATGAGCAGTTCTTC. The chain uses TRBV12-3 or TRBV12-4 and TRBJ2-1, with 7 bases lining up with TRBD2. CDR3 length: 15 residues. The V segment lost 7 bases and the J segment 8 bases; nucleotides outside the gene matches: 14.